The rows below give T cell receptor beta chains drawn from one sample of a study of cytomegalovirus exposure and HLA in healthy donors. The method was immunoSEQ multiplex PCR; TCRdb's version includes in-frame clones alone and lacks a portion of them. The table lists 200,000 to 250,000 clones, about 81% of them singletons. What was sequenced was PBMCs. The receptor source for this set is a woman in her forties in good health and CMV-seropositive. Both conserved end residues are trimmed from each CDR3. Only some rows state a clone size, as once, few, many or a class for expanded clones.

V gene: TRBV2
clone size: -
CDR3 protein: ASRTGGENEAF

V gene: TRBV6-5
clone size: -
CDR3 protein: ASSSGGSQPQH

V gene: TRBV18
clone size: few
CDR3 protein: ASSPSGAEAF

V gene: TRBV15
clone size: -
CDR3 protein: ATSRDNAGDEQY

V gene: TRBV4-3
clone size: -
CDR3 protein: ASSREGTGADTQY

V gene: TRBV19
clone size: -
CDR3 protein: ASSIDLQGATYEQY

V gene: TRBV19
clone size: -
CDR3 protein: ASRDSLGTKNIQY

V gene: TRBV9
clone size: -
CDR3 protein: ASSRRGEGANTGELF

V gene: TRBV9
clone size: -
CDR3 protein: ASSVEGTGALRLETQY

V gene: TRBV7-6
clone size: -
CDR3 protein: ASSLLREPDEQF

V gene: TRBV12-5
clone size: -
CDR3 protein: ASGAQGFAHGYT

V gene: TRBV6-5
clone size: few
CDR3 protein: ASSYSRTNTEAF

V gene: TRBV7-7
clone size: -
CDR3 protein: ASSPRLAGDEQY

V gene: TRBV5-1
clone size: -
CDR3 protein: ASRSGQGNTGELF

V gene: TRBV29-1
clone size: -
CDR3 protein: SVCGQGGCTEAF

V gene: TRBV5-1
clone size: -
CDR3 protein: ASSLAGAAHNEQF

V gene: TRBV19
clone size: -
CDR3 protein: ASSFSRGTEAF